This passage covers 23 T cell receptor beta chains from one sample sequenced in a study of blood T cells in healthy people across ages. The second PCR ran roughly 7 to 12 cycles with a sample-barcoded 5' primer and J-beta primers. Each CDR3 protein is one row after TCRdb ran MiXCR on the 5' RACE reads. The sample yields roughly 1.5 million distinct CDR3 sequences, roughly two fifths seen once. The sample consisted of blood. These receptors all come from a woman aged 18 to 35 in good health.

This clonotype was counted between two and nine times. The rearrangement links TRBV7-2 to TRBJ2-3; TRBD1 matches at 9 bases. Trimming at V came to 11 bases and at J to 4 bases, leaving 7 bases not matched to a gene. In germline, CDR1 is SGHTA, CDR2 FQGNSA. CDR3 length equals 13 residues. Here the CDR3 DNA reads TGTGCCGTCGGGGACAGGGCCGCAGATACGCAGTATTTT. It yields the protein CAVGDRAADTQYF.

CDR3 loop: CASSPKGTGGQSNEKLFF. As DNA, the CDR3 is TGTGCCAGCAGCCCCAAAGGAACAGGGGGCCAGTCTAATGAAAAACTGTTTTTT. The rearrangement links TRBV4-2 to TRBJ1-4; 9 bases map to TRBD1. CDR1 LGHNA and CDR2 YNFKEQ come from the germline V gene. The CDR3 runs 18 residues. Germline trimming cut 4 bases from V and 3 bases from J; bases unmatched to any gene: 12.

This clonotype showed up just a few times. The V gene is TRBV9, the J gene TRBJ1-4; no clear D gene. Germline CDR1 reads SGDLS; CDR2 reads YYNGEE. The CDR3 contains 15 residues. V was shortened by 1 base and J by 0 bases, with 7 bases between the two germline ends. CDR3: CASSVLGATNEKLFF. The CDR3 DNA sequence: TGTGCCAGCAGCGTACTCGGAGCAACTAATGAAAAACTGTTTTTT.

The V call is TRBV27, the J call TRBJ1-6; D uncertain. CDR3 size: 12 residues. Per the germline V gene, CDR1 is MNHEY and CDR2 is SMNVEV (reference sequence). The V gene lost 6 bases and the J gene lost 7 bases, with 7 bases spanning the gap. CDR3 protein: CASSEQNSPLHF. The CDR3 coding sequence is TGTGCCAGCAGCGAACAGAATTCACCCCTCCACTTT.

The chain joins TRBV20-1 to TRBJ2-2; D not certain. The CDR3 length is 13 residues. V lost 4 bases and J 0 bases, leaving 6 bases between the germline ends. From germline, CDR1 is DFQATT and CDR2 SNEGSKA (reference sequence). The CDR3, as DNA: TGCAGTGCTAACGGAGCGAACACCGGGGAGCTGTTTTTT. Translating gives CSANGANTGELFF.

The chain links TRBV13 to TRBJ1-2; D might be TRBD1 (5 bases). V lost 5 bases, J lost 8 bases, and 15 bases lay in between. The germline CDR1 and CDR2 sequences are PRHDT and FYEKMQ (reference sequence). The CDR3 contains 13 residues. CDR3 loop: CASSQRGAEGYTF. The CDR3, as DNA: TGTGCCAGCAGCCAACGTGGGGCTGAGGGCTACACCTTC.

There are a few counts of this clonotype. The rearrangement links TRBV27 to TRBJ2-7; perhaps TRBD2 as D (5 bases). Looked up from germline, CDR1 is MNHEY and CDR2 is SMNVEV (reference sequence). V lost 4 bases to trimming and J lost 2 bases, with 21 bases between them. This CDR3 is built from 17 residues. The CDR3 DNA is TGTGCCAGCAGTTCCGGACTTTATGTCGGGAACCCCTACGAGCAGTACTTC. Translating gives CASSSGLYVGNPYEQYF.

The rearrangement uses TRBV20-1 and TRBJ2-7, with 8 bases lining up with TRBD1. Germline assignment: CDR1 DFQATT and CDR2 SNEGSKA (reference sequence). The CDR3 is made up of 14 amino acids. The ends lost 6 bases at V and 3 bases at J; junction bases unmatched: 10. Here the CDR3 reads CSALRDRLFYEQYF. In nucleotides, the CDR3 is TGCAGTGCGCTGCGGGACAGGCTATTCTACGAGCAGTACTTC.

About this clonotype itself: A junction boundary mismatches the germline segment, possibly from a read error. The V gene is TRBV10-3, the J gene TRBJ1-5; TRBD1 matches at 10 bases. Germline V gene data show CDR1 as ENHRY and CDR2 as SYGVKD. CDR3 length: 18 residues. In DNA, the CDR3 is TGTGCCATCAGTGCTCGCCCTGGACAGGGGGATAGCAATCAGCCCAAGCATTTT. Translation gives CAISARPGQGDSNQPKHF.

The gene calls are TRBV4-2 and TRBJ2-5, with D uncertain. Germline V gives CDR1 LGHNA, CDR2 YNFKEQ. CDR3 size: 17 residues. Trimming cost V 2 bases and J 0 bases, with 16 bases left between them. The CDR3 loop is CASSQQGTPLDQETQYF. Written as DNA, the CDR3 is TGTGCCAGCAGCCAACAAGGAACGCCCCTCGACCAAGAGACCCAGTACTTC.

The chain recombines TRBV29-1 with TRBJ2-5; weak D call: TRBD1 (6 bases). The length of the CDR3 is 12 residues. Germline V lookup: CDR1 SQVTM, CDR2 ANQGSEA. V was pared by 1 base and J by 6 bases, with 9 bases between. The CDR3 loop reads CSVEGRGKTQYF. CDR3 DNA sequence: TGCAGCGTTGAAGGAAGGGGGAAGACCCAGTACTTC.

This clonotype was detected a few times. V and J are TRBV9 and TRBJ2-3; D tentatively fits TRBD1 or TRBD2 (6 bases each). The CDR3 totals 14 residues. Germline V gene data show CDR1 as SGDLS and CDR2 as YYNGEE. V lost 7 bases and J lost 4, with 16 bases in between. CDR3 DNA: TGTGCCAGCGGGTCGGGGGCTATGGCAGATACGCAGTATTTT. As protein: CASGSGAMADTQYF. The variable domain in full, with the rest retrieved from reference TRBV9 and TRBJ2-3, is DSGVTQTPKHLITATGQRVTLRCSPRSGDLSVYWYQQSLDQGLQFLIQYYNGEERAKGNILERFSAQQFPDLHSELNLSSLELGDSALYFCASGSGAMADTQYFGPGTRLTVL.

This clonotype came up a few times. CDR3: CATSDLQASGKSYEQYF. The CDR3 nucleotides are TGTGCCACCAGTGATTTGCAAGCCAGTGGGAAGTCCTACGAGCAGTACTTC. The rearrangement links TRBV24-1 to TRBJ2-7; D unresolved. Germline CDR1 is KGHDR and CDR2 is SFDVKD. Trimming took off 0 bases at V and 1 base at J, with 15 bases between the two ends. This CDR3 comprises 17 residues.

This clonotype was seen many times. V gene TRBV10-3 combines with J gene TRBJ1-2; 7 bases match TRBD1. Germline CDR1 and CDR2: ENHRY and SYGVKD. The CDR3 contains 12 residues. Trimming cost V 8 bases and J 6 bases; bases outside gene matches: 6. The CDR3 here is CAIGDSADGYTF. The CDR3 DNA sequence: TGTGCCATCGGGGACAGCGCGGATGGCTACACCTTC.

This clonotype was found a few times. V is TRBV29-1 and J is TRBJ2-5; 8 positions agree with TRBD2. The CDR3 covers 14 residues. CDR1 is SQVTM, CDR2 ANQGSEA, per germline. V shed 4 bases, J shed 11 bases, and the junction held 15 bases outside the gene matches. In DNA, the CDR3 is TGCAGCGTTGCGGGGGGGGGACCGCAAAATGAGCAGTACTTC. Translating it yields CSVAGGGPQNEQYF.

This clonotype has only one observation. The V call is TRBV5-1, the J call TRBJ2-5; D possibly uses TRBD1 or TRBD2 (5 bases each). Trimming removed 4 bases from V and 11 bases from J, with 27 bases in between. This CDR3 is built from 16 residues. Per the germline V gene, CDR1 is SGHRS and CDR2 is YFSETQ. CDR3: CASSHQGEGSYNEQYF. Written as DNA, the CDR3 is TGCGCCAGCAGCCATCAGGGAGAGGGCTCCTACAATGAGCAGTACTTC.

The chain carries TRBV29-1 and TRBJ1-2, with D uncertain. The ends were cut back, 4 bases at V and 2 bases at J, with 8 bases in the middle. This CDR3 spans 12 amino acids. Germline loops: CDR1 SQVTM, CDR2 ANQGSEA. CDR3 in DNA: TGCAGCGTTGTTGGCCTCAACTATGGCTACACCTTC. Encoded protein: CSVVGLNYGYTF.

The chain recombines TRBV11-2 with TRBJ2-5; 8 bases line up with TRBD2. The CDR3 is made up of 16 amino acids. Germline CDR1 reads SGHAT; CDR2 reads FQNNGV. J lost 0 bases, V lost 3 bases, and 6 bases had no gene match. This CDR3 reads CASSFVGGGYQETQYF. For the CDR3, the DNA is TGTGCCAGCAGCTTTGTTGGCGGGGGGTACCAAGAGACCCAGTACTTC.

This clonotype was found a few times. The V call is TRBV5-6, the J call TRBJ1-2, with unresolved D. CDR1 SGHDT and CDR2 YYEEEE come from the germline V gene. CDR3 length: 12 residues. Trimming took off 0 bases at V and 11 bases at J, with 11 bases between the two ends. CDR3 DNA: TGTGCCAGCAGCTTGGAGCCAACTCAGTACACCTTC. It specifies CASSLEPTQYTF.

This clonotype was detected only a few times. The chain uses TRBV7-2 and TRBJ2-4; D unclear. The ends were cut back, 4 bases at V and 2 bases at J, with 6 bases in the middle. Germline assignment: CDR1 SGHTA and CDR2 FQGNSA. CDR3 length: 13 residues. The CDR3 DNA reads TGTGCCAGCAGCTCCTATACCAAAAACATTCAGTACTTC. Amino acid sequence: CASSSYTKNIQYF.

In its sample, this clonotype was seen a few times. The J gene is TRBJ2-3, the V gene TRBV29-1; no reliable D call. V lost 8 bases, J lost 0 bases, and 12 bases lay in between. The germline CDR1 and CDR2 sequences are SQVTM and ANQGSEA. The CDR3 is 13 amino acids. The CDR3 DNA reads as TGCAGCCCCCGTGGCCGGAGCACAGATACGCAGTATTTT. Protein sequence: CSPRGRSTDTQYF.

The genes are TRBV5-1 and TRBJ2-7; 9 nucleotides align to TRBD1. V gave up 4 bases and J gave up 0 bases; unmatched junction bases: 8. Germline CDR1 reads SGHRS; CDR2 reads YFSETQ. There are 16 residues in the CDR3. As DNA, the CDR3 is TGCGCCAGCAGCCGCGGACAGGGGCCTCCCTCCTACGAGCAGTACTTC. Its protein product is CASSRGQGPPSYEQYF.

The CDR3 loop reads CASSLGSGTGNEKLFF. The CDR3 DNA sequence: TGTGCCAGCAGCTTAGGATCCGGGACAGGGAATGAAAAACTGTTTTTT. V gene TRBV7-2 combines with J gene TRBJ1-4, with 9 bases identical to TRBD1. With 1 base clipped from V and 5 bases from J, the junction kept 5 bases outside the gene matches. Germline CDR1 SGHTA, CDR2 FQGNSA. The CDR3 covers 16 residues.